Listed below are T cell receptor beta chains from one sample, sequenced in a study of a mutant IDH1 vaccine in newly diagnosed glioma. Generated by immunoSEQ multiplex PCR, the TCRdb table keeps only in-frame clones and is missing some. The repertoire holds about 32,000 clones, with around 80% as singletons. The antigens of these receptors remain unknown. Source: PBMCs, taken from a glioma patient whose treatment included an IDH1 peptide vaccine. The receptors here all came from a woman aged 40 to 50 with glioma. Each CDR3 is given with its conserved first and last residue. The order of the fields is clone size, V gene, D gene, J gene, CDR3 DNA, CDR3 protein. A D gene is named only where the DNA matches it firmly. Size values are once, few and many counts, or a class for expanded clones, and some rows have none.

size: -; V: TRBV7-2; D: TRBD1; J: TRBJ1-2; DNA: TGTGCCAGCAGCCGTAACCAGGGGGCGGGTGGCTACACCTTC; CDR3: CASSRNQGAGGYTF
size: -; V: TRBV5-8; D: -; J: TRBJ1-1; DNA: TGTGCCAGCAGCTCCCTTCGGGGCGGCGCTTTCTTT; CDR3: CASSSLRGGAFF
size: -; V: TRBV7-2; D: -; J: TRBJ2-1; DNA: TGTGCCAGCAGCAGAGGGGGGGGCCTCTACAATGAGCAGTTCTTC; CDR3: CASSRGGGLYNEQFF
size: -; V: TRBV18; D: -; J: TRBJ2-5; DNA: TGTGCCAGCTCACCAAAAGGAGTATCGGAGACCCAGTACTTC; CDR3: CASSPKGVSETQYF
size: -; V: TRBV2; D: TRBD1; J: TRBJ2-7; DNA: TGTGCCAGCAAACTCGGACCAGGGGGCGCGTACGAGCAGTACTTC; CDR3: CASKLGPGGAYEQYF
size: -; V: TRBV27; D: -; J: TRBJ2-7; DNA: TGTGCCACCCCGTCAGGGGCTGAGCAGTACTTC; CDR3: CATPSGAEQYF
size: -; V: TRBV29-1; D: -; J: TRBJ2-3; DNA: TGCAGCGTTCGAGGCTCAGATACGCAGTATTTT; CDR3: CSVRGSDTQYF
size: once; V: TRBV11-2; D: TRBD2; J: TRBJ2-1; DNA: TGTGCCAGCAGCATCGGACTAGCGGGGGGGCCCTCGAATGAGCAGTTCTTC; CDR3: CASSIGLAGGPSNEQFF
size: -; V: TRBV10-3; D: -; J: TRBJ2-5; DNA: TGTGCCATCAGTGAGTCGGAGGGGGGGAGTGAGACCCAGTACTTC; CDR3: CAISESEGGSETQYF
size: -; V: TRBV6-5; D: -; J: TRBJ2-3; DNA: TGTGCCAGCATCGGTGGGGATGGGGCTACGCAGTATTTT; CDR3: CASIGGDGATQYF
size: -; V: TRBV4-1; D: -; J: TRBJ2-5; DNA: TGCGCCAGCAGCCAAGATGTATCGGGGAACCAAGAGACCCAGTACTTC; CDR3: CASSQDVSGNQETQYF
size: -; V: TRBV2; D: TRBD2; J: TRBJ2-5; DNA: TGTGCCAGGGGGGGGTACCAAGAGACCCAGTACTTC; CDR3: CARGGYQETQYF
size: -; V: TRBV5-1; D: -; J: TRBJ2-1; DNA: TGCGCCAGCAGCTTGGTCGCCGGCACCTCCTACAATGAGCAGTTCTTC; CDR3: CASSLVAGTSYNEQFF
size: -; V: TRBV18; D: -; J: TRBJ2-3; DNA: TGTGCCAGCTCAGACTTTTCACGGGGGAGCACAGATACGCAGTATTTT; CDR3: CASSDFSRGSTDTQYF
size: -; V: TRBV9; D: -; J: TRBJ1-1; DNA: TGTGCCAGCAGCGTAGGAGCCGGGGGGGCGAACACTGAAGCTTTCTTT; CDR3: CASSVGAGGANTEAFF
size: -; V: TRBV29-1; D: -; J: TRBJ1-3; DNA: TGCAGTACTCAGGGGAACTCTGGAAACACCATATATTTT; CDR3: CSTQGNSGNTIYF
size: once; V: TRBV7-2; D: -; J: TRBJ2-7; DNA: TGTGCCAGCAGCTTAGCGGGGGACCTTTACGAGCAGTACTTC; CDR3: CASSLAGDLYEQYF
size: few; V: TRBV16; D: -; J: TRBJ2-7; DNA: TGTGCCAGCAGCCAATCGAGGGGGGGCGGCGAGCAGTACTTC; CDR3: CASSQSRGGGEQYF
size: -; V: TRBV6-5; D: -; J: TRBJ2-4; DNA: TGTGCCAGCCGGACAGTAGCCAAAAACATTCAGTACTTC; CDR3: CASRTVAKNIQYF
size: -; V: TRBV5-1; D: TRBD2; J: TRBJ2-7; DNA: TGCGCCAGCCCCAAAACTACTCCGGGGGTAGCGGGGGGGCCAGCGACCGAGCAGTACTTC; CDR3: CASPKTTPGVAGGPATEQYF
size: -; V: TRBV4-3; D: -; J: TRBJ1-2; DNA: TGCGCCAGCAGCCAAGGGTACGGGGGTGTCTATGGCTACACCTTC; CDR3: CASSQGYGGVYGYTF
size: -; V: TRBV7-9; D: -; J: TRBJ1-2; DNA: TGTGCCAGCAGCCCCGAGGGCTATGGCTACACCTTC; CDR3: CASSPEGYGYTF
size: -; V: TRBV30; D: -; J: TRBJ1-6; DNA: TGTGCCTGGAGTTGGGATACCCCGGCTAATTCACCCCTCCACTTT; CDR3: CAWSWDTPANSPLHF
size: -; V: TRBV12-5; D: -; J: TRBJ2-1; DNA: TGTGCTAGTGTCTCCCAAGGCAGGACCCTATACAATGAGCAGTTCTTC; CDR3: CASVSQGRTLYNEQFF